This T cell receptor (beta chain) was recorded in a study of cytomegalovirus exposure and HLA in healthy donors. 13 Jbeta primers and 60 Vbeta primers were used for the PCR. Clones were sequenced by immunoSEQ multiplex PCR, and TCRdb holds only the in-frame ones, with some missing. The sample carries about 130,000 clones, about 74% recorded once. Study-wide points: Cytomegalovirus association was assigned to some 160 TCR beta chains. Later on, an analysis tied 18,000 or so TCR beta sequences to HLA alleles at 0.05 false discovery rate. Presence/absence results assume similar sequencing depth per donor, which may not hold.

Every donor was a healthy person donating bone marrow. Concerning this clone: Its antigen is not identified.

The CDR3 runs to 13 residues. With 4 bases removed from V and 7 bases from J, the gap between germline ends came to 8 bases. Germline lookup yields CDR1 MNHEY and CDR2 SVGAGI. The TCR originated in a woman in her fifties or sixties in good health and CMV-seropositive. This chain connects TRBV6-5 to TRBJ1-6; no definite D call. Sequenced material: PBMCs. The chain's CDR3 is CASSLMENSPLHF. The CDR3, as DNA: TGTGCCAGCAGTTTAATGGAGAATTCACCCCTCCACTTT.